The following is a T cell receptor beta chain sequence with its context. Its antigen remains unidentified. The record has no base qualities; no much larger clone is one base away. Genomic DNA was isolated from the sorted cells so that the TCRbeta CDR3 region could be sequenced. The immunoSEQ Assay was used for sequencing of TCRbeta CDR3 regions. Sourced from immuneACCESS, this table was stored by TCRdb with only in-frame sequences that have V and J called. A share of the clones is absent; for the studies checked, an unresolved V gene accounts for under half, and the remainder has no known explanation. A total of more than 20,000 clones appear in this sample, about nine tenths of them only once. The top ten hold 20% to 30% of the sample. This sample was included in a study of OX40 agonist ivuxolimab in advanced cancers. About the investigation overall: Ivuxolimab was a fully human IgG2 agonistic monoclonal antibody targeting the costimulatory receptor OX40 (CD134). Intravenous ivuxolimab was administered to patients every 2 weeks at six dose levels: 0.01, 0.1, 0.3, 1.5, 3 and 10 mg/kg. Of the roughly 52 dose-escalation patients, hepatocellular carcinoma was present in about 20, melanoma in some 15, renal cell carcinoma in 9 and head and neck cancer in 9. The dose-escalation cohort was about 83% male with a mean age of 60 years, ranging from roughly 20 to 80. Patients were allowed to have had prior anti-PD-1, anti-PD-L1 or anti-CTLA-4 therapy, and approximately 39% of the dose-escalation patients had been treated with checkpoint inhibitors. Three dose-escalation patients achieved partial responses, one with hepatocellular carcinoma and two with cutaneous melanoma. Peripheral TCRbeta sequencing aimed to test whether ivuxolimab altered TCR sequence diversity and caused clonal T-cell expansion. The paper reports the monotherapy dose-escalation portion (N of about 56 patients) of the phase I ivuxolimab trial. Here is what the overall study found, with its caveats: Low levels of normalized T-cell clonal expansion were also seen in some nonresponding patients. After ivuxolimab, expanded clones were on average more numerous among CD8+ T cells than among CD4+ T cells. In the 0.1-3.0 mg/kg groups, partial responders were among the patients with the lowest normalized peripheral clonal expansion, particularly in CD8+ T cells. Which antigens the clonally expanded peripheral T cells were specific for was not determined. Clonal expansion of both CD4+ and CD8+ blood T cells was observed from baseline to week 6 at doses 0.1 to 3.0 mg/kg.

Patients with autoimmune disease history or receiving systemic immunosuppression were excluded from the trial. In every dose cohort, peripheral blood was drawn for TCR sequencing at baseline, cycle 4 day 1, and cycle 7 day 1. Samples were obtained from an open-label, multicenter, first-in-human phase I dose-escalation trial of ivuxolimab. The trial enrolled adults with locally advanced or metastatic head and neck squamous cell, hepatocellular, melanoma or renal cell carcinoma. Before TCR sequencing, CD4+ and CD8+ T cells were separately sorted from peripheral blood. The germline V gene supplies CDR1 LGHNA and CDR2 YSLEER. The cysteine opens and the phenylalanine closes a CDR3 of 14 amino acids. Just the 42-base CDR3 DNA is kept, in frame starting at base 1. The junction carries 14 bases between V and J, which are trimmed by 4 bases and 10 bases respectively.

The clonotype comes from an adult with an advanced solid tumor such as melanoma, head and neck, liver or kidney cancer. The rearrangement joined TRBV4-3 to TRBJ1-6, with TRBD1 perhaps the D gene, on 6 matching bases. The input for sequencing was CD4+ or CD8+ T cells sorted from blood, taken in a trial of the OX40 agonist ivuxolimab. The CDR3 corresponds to CASSPRQEGSPLHF. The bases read TGCGCCAGCAGCCCCCGACAGGAGGGGTCACCCCTCCACTTT.